This T cell receptor (beta chain) was sequenced in a study of pediatric ulcerative colitis. Points on this clone: Its antigen is not known.

Study findings and constraints: Ulcerative colitis patients shared more blood-rectal clones than controls. Repertoires came from total lymphocyte DNA, so rare subsets like regulatory T cells may be missed. A couple of patients had blood samples with substantially reduced template counts.

Clones were read by immunoSEQ multiplex PCR, and TCRdb kept only the in-frame ones, dropping some. The profile shows around 61,000 clones, approximately 87% of them singletons. This TCR came from a boy aged 5-17 years with severe ulcerative colitis. The sequenced sample was blood.

The CDR3 protein is CASGMNTEAFF. CDR3 sequence (DNA): TGTGCCAGCGGGATGAACACTGAAGCTTTCTTT. The genes are TRBV19 and TRBJ1-1; D ambiguous. Trimming shortened V by 9 bases and J by 0 bases, and 5 bases separated the two germline ends. The CDR3 consists of 11 residues. CDR1 is LNHDA and CDR2 is SQIVND in the germline V gene (reference sequence).